This is a list of T cell receptor beta chains from one sample in a study of human T cells and chemical hapten exposure. One entry per CDR3 protein, called by TCRdb with MiXCR from the RACE reads. The sample contains some 400,000 distinct CDR3 sequences, more than 4.5% of which appear only once. The source material was whole blood, sampled in connection with sensitization to the hapten diphenylcyclopropenone (DPC). These receptors were taken from a woman aged 45-60 years with alopecia areata. Some clones in this sample may be carry-over from other donors' samples. Both conserved end residues are part of each CDR3. A D gene is named only where the DNA matches it firmly. Where a row states a size, it is once, few, many or the class of an expanded clone; other rows omit it.

clone size: .; CDR3 length: 15; V gene: TRBV7-9; J gene: TRBJ1-1; D gene: .; CDR3 DNA: TGTGCCAGCAGCTTAGAAGGGGTGAAGAATACTGAAGCTTTCTTT; CDR3 protein: CASSLEGVKNTEAFF
clone size: many; CDR3 length: 15; V gene: TRBV2; J gene: TRBJ2-2; D gene: .; CDR3 DNA: TGTGCCAGCAGTGTGGCATTATTGAACACCGGGGAGCTGTTTTTT; CDR3 protein: CASSVALLNTGELFF
clone size: many; CDR3 length: 14; V gene: TRBV12-3/TRBV12-4; J gene: TRBJ1-2; D gene: TRBD1; CDR3 DNA: TGTGCCAGCAGTTGGACAGGGGGCGACTATGGCTACACCTTC; CDR3 protein: CASSWTGGDYGYTF
clone size: few; CDR3 length: 12; V gene: TRBV7-9; J gene: TRBJ2-7; D gene: .; CDR3 DNA: TGTGCCAGCAGCTTAATCGTCCGGGAGCAGTACTTC; CDR3 protein: CASSLIVREQYF
clone size: few; CDR3 length: 14; V gene: TRBV30; J gene: TRBJ2-7; D gene: .; CDR3 DNA: TGTGCCTGGAGTGTTGGGGGTTCCCTTAACGAGCAGTACTTC; CDR3 protein: CAWSVGGSLNEQYF
clone size: .; CDR3 length: 17; V gene: TRBV10-3; J gene: TRBJ1-2; D gene: .; CDR3 DNA: TGTGCCATCAGTGAGTCCGCCGGGGCGGAGATGGGTTATGGCTACACCTTC; CDR3 protein: CAISESAGAEMGYGYTF
clone size: few; CDR3 length: 15; V gene: TRBV7-9; J gene: TRBJ2-5; D gene: .; CDR3 DNA: TGTGCCAGCAGCCCTTCGGGGGTCGGGGAGGAGACCCAGTACTTC; CDR3 protein: CASSPSGVGEETQYF
clone size: many; CDR3 length: 11; V gene: TRBV24-1; J gene: TRBJ2-7; D gene: .; CDR3 DNA: TGTGCCACCAGTGATACATACGAGCAGTACTTC; CDR3 protein: CATSDTYEQYF
clone size: .; CDR3 length: 15; V gene: TRBV6-5; J gene: TRBJ2-3; D gene: TRBD1; CDR3 DNA: TGTGCCAGCAGACCTGACAGGGGGCTTACAGATACGCAGTATTTT; CDR3 protein: CASRPDRGLTDTQYF
clone size: many; CDR3 length: 12; V gene: TRBV20-1; J gene: TRBJ2-7; D gene: .; CDR3 DNA: TGCAGTGCTAGAGGACTACACTACGAGCAGTACTTC; CDR3 protein: CSARGLHYEQYF
clone size: few; CDR3 length: 12; V gene: TRBV9; J gene: TRBJ1-1; D gene: .; CDR3 DNA: TGTGCCAGCAGCCCGGCGGGGTCTGAAGCTTTCTTT; CDR3 protein: CASSPAGSEAFF
clone size: few; CDR3 length: 14; V gene: TRBV3-1; J gene: TRBJ1-1; D gene: .; CDR3 DNA: TGTGCCAGCAACCAAGCGGGGGGCCACACTGAAGCTTTCTTT; CDR3 protein: CASNQAGGHTEAFF
clone size: few; CDR3 length: 15; V gene: TRBV3-1; J gene: TRBJ2-1; D gene: TRBD2; CDR3 DNA: TGTGCCAGCAGCCAGCCTGGCGGACTAGCCAGTGAGCAGTTCTTC; CDR3 protein: CASSQPGGLASEQFF
clone size: many; CDR3 length: 16; V gene: TRBV2; J gene: TRBJ2-3; D gene: TRBD2; CDR3 DNA: TGTGCCAGCACCGGGACTAGCGTCAGAAGCACAGATACGCAGTATTTT; CDR3 protein: CASTGTSVRSTDTQYF